Below are 30 T cell receptor beta chains sequenced from a single sample in a study of blood T cell repertoires in COVID-19. The method was immunoSEQ multiplex PCR; TCRdb's version includes in-frame clones alone and lacks a portion of them. There are about 270,000 clones in the sample; over 75% occur only once, and just under 1% lies in the top ten. The sequencing input was PBMCs or T cells enriched from blood (not recorded which). These receptors all stem from a woman under 40 who had recovered from COVID-19.

The V call is TRBV19, the J call TRBJ2-7, with a possible D match to TRBD1 (5 bases). Trimming stripped 10 bases from V and 4 bases from J, with 17 bases between. The CDR3 is 13 residues long. Germline V gene lookup returns CDR1 LNHDA and CDR2 SQIVND (reference sequence). CDR3 DNA: TGTGCCACCCTGTCCCACAGGCCTTACGAGCAGTACTTC. Translating gives CATLSHRPYEQYF.

The chain uses TRBV28 and TRBJ2-3; tentatively, D is TRBD2 (6 bases). The germline V gene has CDR1 MDHEN and CDR2 SYDVKM. The length of the CDR3 is 18 residues. V dropped 5 bases and J dropped 0 bases, with 21 bases sitting between them. The CDR3 loop reads CASSSPSDPGDSTDTQYF. DNA for the CDR3: TGTGCCAGCAGTAGCCCTAGCGACCCTGGAGATAGCACAGATACGCAGTATTTT.

The chain combines TRBV29-1 with TRBJ1-2, with 7 bases identical to TRBD1. The trim removed 5 bases at V and 7 bases at J, leaving 16 bases unmatched. CDR1 and CDR2 (germline): SQVTM, ANQGSEA. The CDR3 extends over 15 amino acids. The CDR3 nucleotides read TGCAGCGTTTTAAAGGTACAGGGGCGGGACCGTGGCTACACCTTC. It encodes CSVLKVQGRDRGYTF.

The rearrangement links TRBV6-2 or TRBV6-3 to TRBJ2-2, with D perhaps TRBD2 (6 bases). The germline CDR1 and CDR2 sequences are MNHEY and SVGEGT. CDR3 size: 17 residues. V was trimmed by 4 bases and J by 4 bases, leaving 19 bases between them. DNA of the CDR3: TGTGCCAGCAGTTTGTTCTCGACTAGAGTGGTCACCGGGGAGCTGTTTTTT. Its protein product is CASSLFSTRVVTGELFF.

This chain links TRBV7-2 with TRBJ2-4; no reliable D call. CDR3 length: 13 amino acids. Trimming stripped 2 bases from V and 9 bases from J, with 11 bases between. The germline V gene has CDR1 SGHTA and CDR2 FQGNSA. Here the CDR3 DNA reads TGTGCCAGCAGCTTACTCCCTACCGGCATTCAGTACTTC. It translates to CASSLLPTGIQYF.

The V gene is TRBV7-8, the J gene TRBJ2-5; a weak D match, TRBD2 (5 bases). Between the trimmed V and J ends, which lost 1 base and 2 bases, there was a span of 14 bases. CDR1 is SGHVS, CDR2 FQNEAQ, per germline. The CDR3 runs to 16 residues. CDR3 residues: CASSLVSRGWQETQYF. CDR3 sequence (DNA): TGTGCCAGCAGCTTAGTTTCCCGGGGTTGGCAAGAGACCCAGTACTTC.

V is TRBV27 and J is TRBJ1-1; D may be TRBD1 (6 bases). The CDR3 length is 14 residues. The germline V gene has CDR1 MNHEY and CDR2 SMNVEV (reference sequence). The V end lost 5 bases, the J end lost 1 base, and 11 bases lay between the germline ends. For the CDR3, the DNA is TGTGCCAGCAGTCGGTGGGGACAGAACACTGAAGCTTTCTTT. It encodes CASSRWGQNTEAFF.

The chain links TRBV27 to TRBJ2-5, with 7 bases lining up with TRBD2. V shed 8 bases and J 4 bases; nucleotides not matched to a gene: 7. Per the germline V gene, CDR1 is MNHEY and CDR2 is SMNVEV (reference sequence). The CDR3 consists of 13 residues. The CDR3 protein is CASQRDIGETQYF. As DNA, the CDR3 is TGTGCCAGCCAGCGGGATATAGGAGAGACCCAGTACTTC.

The gene calls are TRBV5-1 and TRBJ2-1, with D possibly TRBD2 on 5 matching bases. Trimming removed 2 bases at V and 4 bases at J, with 7 bases between. The CDR3 extends over 13 amino acids. Germline loops: CDR1 SGHRS, CDR2 YFSETQ. CDR3 amino acids: CASSLERYNEQFF. The DNA for the CDR3 is TGCGCCAGCAGCTTAGAGCGGTACAATGAGCAGTTCTTC.

Note on this clone: Additional DNA sequences in this sample encode the identical CDR3. V and J are TRBV9 and TRBJ2-3; 10 nucleotides line up with TRBD2. In germline, CDR1 is SGDLS, CDR2 YYNGEE. J lost 2 bases, V lost 1 base, and 1 base had no gene match. The CDR3 is made up of 15 amino acids. The CDR3, as DNA: TGTGCCAGCAGCGTAACTAGCGGGGTCACAGATACGCAGTATTTT. Translation: CASSVTSGVTDTQYF. The whole variable domain, remainder taken from reference TRBV9 and TRBJ2-3, is DSGVTQTPKHLITATGQRVTLRCSPRSGDLSVYWYQQSLDQGLQFLIQYYNGEERAKGNILERFSAQQFPDLHSELNLSSLELGDSALYFCASSVTSGVTDTQYFGPGTRLTVL.

The chain is built from TRBV2 and TRBJ2-2; 9 bases agree with TRBD2. This CDR3 region has 16 residues. The ends lost 7 bases at V and 4 bases at J; junction bases unmatched: 10. Germline values: CDR1 SNHLY, CDR2 FYNNEI. CDR3 DNA sequence: TGTGCCAGCACCAGGGCCGGGACTAGCTTCACCGGGGAGCTGTTTTTT. Translation gives CASTRAGTSFTGELFF.

The CDR3 sequence: CASSLAPDRSTQYF. CDR3 coding DNA: TGTGCCAGCAGCTTAGCGCCCGACAGGTCGACCCAGTACTTC. The chain combines TRBV7-6 with TRBJ2-5; D is perhaps TRBD1 (6 bases). Trimming cost V 0 bases and J 7 bases, with 12 bases left between them. This CDR3 comprises 14 residues. Germline CDR1 is SGHVS and CDR2 is FNYEAQ.

This clone was recorded once. The V and J genes are TRBV2 and TRBJ2-7, with TRBD1 identical over 7 bases. V shed 3 bases and J 7 bases; nucleotides not matched to a gene: 12. Per germline, CDR1 SNHLY and CDR2 FYNNEI. This CDR3 is 15 amino acids long. Here the CDR3 DNA reads TGTGCCAGCAGTGAGGTCAGGGGGACCTTTGGGGAGCAGTACTTC. Residues: CASSEVRGTFGEQYF.

The rearrangement uses TRBV6-5 and TRBJ1-5; D uncertain. The CDR3 runs 14 residues. The germline CDR1 and CDR2 sequences are MNHEY and SVGAGI. The V end lost 9 bases, the J end lost 0 bases, and 12 bases lay between the germline ends. CDR3: CASFLPYSNQPQHF. The CDR3 DNA sequence: TGTGCCAGTTTCCTTCCCTATAGCAATCAGCCCCAGCATTTT.

This sequence joins TRBV2 and TRBJ1-5; D might be TRBD1 (5 bases). Germline V CDR1 and CDR2: SNHLY, FYNNEI. V lost 6 bases and J lost 2, with 14 bases in between. The CDR3 consists of 15 residues. This CDR3 reads CASRDHRTRNQPQHF. The CDR3 DNA reads as TGTGCCAGCAGGGACCACAGGACCCGCAATCAGCCCCAGCATTTT.

The CDR3 reads CASSFEPPSLSGANVLTF. In nucleotides, the CDR3 is TGTGCCAGCAGTTTCGAACCCCCTAGTCTCTCTGGGGCCAACGTCCTGACTTTC. This chain uses TRBV27 with TRBJ2-6; no clear D. Per germline, CDR1 MNHEY and CDR2 SMNVEV (reference sequence). The CDR3 loop spans 18 amino acids. Trimming took off 3 bases at V and 0 bases at J, with 15 bases between the two ends.

The rearrangement joins TRBV27 to TRBJ2-7; a weak D match, TRBD2 (6 bases). V was pared by 0 bases and J by 7 bases, with 19 bases between. The CDR3 sequence is 16 residues long. Germline-derived CDR1 and CDR2 are MNHEY and SMNVEV (reference sequence). CDR3 protein: CASSLSGPLRGGEQYF. As DNA, the CDR3 is TGTGCCAGCAGTTTATCGGGGCCCCTACGAGGAGGGGAGCAGTACTTC.

The chain carries TRBV4-2 and TRBJ2-3, with 11 bases lining up with TRBD2. The CDR3 is made up of 16 amino acids. In germline, CDR1 is LGHNA, CDR2 YNFKEQ. Unmatched junction bases numbered 9, after V lost 4 bases and J lost 6 bases. CDR3 sequence (DNA): TGTGCCAGCAGCCTGACTAGCGGGGCCCCCGGGGATACGCAGTATTTT. Translating it yields CASSLTSGAPGDTQYF.

Only one count was recorded for this clone. This chain joins TRBV2 and TRBJ1-1, with D unresolved. Looked up from germline, CDR1 is SNHLY and CDR2 is FYNNEI. The CDR3 totals 13 residues. V was shortened by 3 bases and J by 4 bases, with 9 bases between the two germline ends. CDR3 sequence (DNA): TGTGCCAGCAGTGAGGGCCAAATCACTGAAGCTTTCTTT. The encoded protein is CASSEGQITEAFF. Drawing the rest from reference TRBV2 and TRBJ1-1, the complete variable domain is EPEVTQTPSHQVTQMGQEVILRCVPISNHLYFYWYRQILGQKVEFLVSFYNNEISEKSEIFDDQFSVERPDGSNFTLKIRSTKLEDSAMYFCASSEGQITEAFFGQGTRLTVV.

The CDR3 loop is CASSQDTEAFF. Here the CDR3 DNA reads TGTGCCAGCAGCCAGGATACTGAAGCTTTCTTT. V is TRBV7-9 and J is TRBJ1-1; D gene unclear. The CDR3 length is 11 residues. Trimming pared 5 bases from V and 5 bases from J, leaving 6 bases between. The V gene's germline CDR1 is SEHNR and CDR2 FQNEAQ (reference sequence). The variable domain in full, with the rest retrieved from reference TRBV7-9 and TRBJ1-1, is DTGVSQNPRHKITKRGQNVTFRCDPISEHNRLYWYRQTLGQGPEFLTYFQNEAQLEKSRLLSDRFSAERPKGSFSTLEIQRTEQGDSAMYLCASSQDTEAFFGQGTRLTVV.

The table lists this clone with a few counts. This rearrangement joins TRBV27 to TRBJ1-1; 7 nucleotides line up with TRBD1. The CDR3 has 14 amino acids. The ends lost 3 bases at V and 1 base at J; junction bases unmatched: 2. Germline assignment: CDR1 MNHEY and CDR2 SMNVEV (reference sequence). CDR3 protein: CASSLGQPNTEAFF. The CDR3 coding sequence is TGTGCCAGCAGTTTGGGACAGCCGAACACTGAAGCTTTCTTT.

This clone was found a few times. CDR3 sequence (DNA): TGTGCCAGCAGCTTGGGAGTAGGCAGGGGGGACACTGAAGCTTTCTTT. This translates into CASSLGVGRGDTEAFF. The chain joins TRBV5-5 to TRBJ1-1, with TRBD1 matching 7 bases. The CDR3 runs to 16 residues. The V gene end was trimmed by 0 bases and the J gene end by 3 bases; junction bases not matched to a gene: 8. Germline lookup yields CDR1 SGHKS and CDR2 YYEKEE (reference sequence).

This chain connects TRBV28 to TRBJ2-7, with TRBD1 matching 8 bases. V lost 6 bases and J lost 6; bases outside the gene matches: 4. Germline CDR1 MDHEN, CDR2 SYDVKM. This CDR3 region has 12 residues. The CDR3 spells CASRGQGGEQYF. As DNA, the CDR3 is TGTGCCAGCAGAGGACAGGGCGGCGAGCAGTACTTC.

The CDR3 sequence is CASSPEGGGGNQPQHF. CDR3 sequence (DNA): TGTGCCAGCAGCCCCGAAGGGGGGGGAGGGAATCAGCCCCAGCATTTT. J is TRBJ1-5 and V is TRBV2, with TRBD1 as a possible D gene (6 bases). Trimming removed 6 bases at V and 4 bases at J, with 19 bases between. The germline gives CDR1 SNHLY, CDR2 FYNNEI. The CDR3 has 16 amino acids.

This clone was counted only a few times. V usage is TRBV5-1 and J usage is TRBJ1-2, with 8 positions matching TRBD1. Trimming at V came to 4 bases and at J to 7 bases, leaving 9 bases not matched to a gene. CDR3 length: 14 amino acids. From germline, CDR1 is SGHRS and CDR2 YFSETQ. The CDR3 reads CASSLLQGEAGYTF. In DNA form, the CDR3 reads TGCGCCAGCAGCCTATTACAGGGGGAGGCTGGCTACACCTTC. The full variable domain, in which reference TRBV5-1 and TRBJ1-2 provide the parts outside the CDR3, is KAGVTQTPRYLIKTRGQQVTLSCSPISGHRSVSWYQQTPGQGLQFLFEYFSETQRNKGNFPGRFSGRQFSNSRSEMNVSTLELGDSALYLCASSLLQGEAGYTFGSGTRLTVV.

In DNA form, the CDR3 reads TGCGCCAGCAGTGAGTCTCAGCTATATGACAGGGGAGGTGAAAAACTGTTTTTT. The encoded protein is CASSESQLYDRGGEKLFF. The chain has TRBV10-1 and TRBJ1-4, with TRBD1 matching over 8 bases. The CDR3 is made up of 18 amino acids. Germline V gene data show CDR1 as WNHNN and CDR2 as SYGVQD (reference sequence). Germline trimming cut 0 bases from V and 7 bases from J; bases unmatched to any gene: 13.

This sequence joins TRBV7-2 and TRBJ2-2, with 8 bases identical to TRBD2. This CDR3 region has 16 residues. CDR1 and CDR2 from the germline V gene are SGHTA and FQGNSA. V shed 3 bases, J shed 4 bases, and the junction held 7 bases outside the gene matches. CDR3 region: CASSFTSGSFTGELFF. The CDR3, as DNA: TGTGCCAGCAGCTTTACTAGCGGTTCTTTCACCGGGGAGCTGTTTTTT.

The CDR3 is CASSQDQAENTEAFF. The DNA for the CDR3 is TGTGCCAGCAGCCAAGATCAGGCAGAGAACACTGAAGCTTTCTTT. V gene TRBV14 combines with J gene TRBJ1-1; D is unclear. The germline V and J ends were trimmed by 0 bases and 1 base, with 9 bases remaining between them. The germline V gene has CDR1 SGHDN and CDR2 FVKESK. The CDR3 spans 15 residues.

This clone has a single count. V is TRBV7-2 and J is TRBJ2-7; TRBD2 agrees at 7 bases. This CDR3 is 15 amino acids long. V shed 0 bases and J 6 bases; nucleotides not matched to a gene: 8. The V gene's germline CDR1 is SGHTA and CDR2 FQGNSA. The CDR3 DNA reads TGTGCCAGCAGCTTAGCGGGACTATCACCAATCGAGCAGTACTTC. Translated: CASSLAGLSPIEQYF.

The table lists this clone with a count of one. The V gene is TRBV4-1, the J gene TRBJ2-7, with 8 bases matching TRBD1. Germline V CDR1 and CDR2: MGHRA, YSYEKL. This CDR3 has 16 residues. The ends lost 4 bases at V and 3 bases at J; junction bases unmatched: 11. The CDR3 DNA reads TGCGCCAGCAGCCCCCGACAGGGGCCGGACTACTACGAGCAGTACTTC. Translation: CASSPRQGPDYYEQYF.